The T cell receptor (beta chain) described here comes from a study of tumor-infiltrating lymphocytes in glioblastoma multiforme. Study-wide points: RNA-based TCR sequencing may distort clone frequencies, since cells carry unequal TCR transcript numbers. Just one glioblastoma patient contributed to the TCR-mutation comparison. The T cells in this sample were not sorted into functional subsets.

TCRB libraries came from RNA via three nested multiplex PCR rounds. Unique molecular identifiers were not described for the libraries. TCRdb reanalysed the multiplex PCR reads using MiXCR and keeps one entry per CDR3 protein. The sample includes roughly 15,000 distinct CDR3 sequences, more than 65% of them seen just once. The CDR3 spans 13 residues. From germline, CDR1 is SQVTM and CDR2 ANQGSEA. A remark on this clonotype: What it binds is not known. Germline and junction disagree at one end, which may indicate a read error.

Material for sequencing was brain tumor tissue. This chain connects TRBV29-1 to TRBJ1-6; TRBD1 is a possible D gene (6 bases). The receptor was derived from a male donor with glioblastoma. CDR3 region: CSVSKDRESPLHF. The CDR3 DNA reads TGCAGCGTTTCCAAGGACAGAGAATCACCCCTCCATTTT.